The 23 T cell receptor beta chains given below trace back to one sample, sequenced in a study of T cell repertoires in cytomegalovirus infection. TCRdb fed the reads into MiXCR, producing one record per CDR3 protein. The sample consists of some 110,000 distinct CDR3 sequences, 10% of them appearing once. These receptors have no known antigen. Sample: PBMCs, sequenced either directly or after in vitro stimulation (not recorded which). The receptor set was obtained from a human donor in good health (CMV status not recorded). Some clones in this sample may be carry-over from other donors' samples.

This clonotype was recorded many times. This sequence joins TRBV10-3 and TRBJ1-2, with 9 bases that match TRBD1. The length of the CDR3 is 13 residues. The ends lost 7 bases at V and 6 bases at J; junction bases unmatched: 6. Germline CDR1 and CDR2: ENHRY and SYGVKD. The chain's CDR3 is CAIIPDRGNGYTF. The CDR3 DNA reads TGTGCCATCATTCCCGACAGGGGGAATGGCTACACCTTC.

The table lists this clonotype with many counts. The rearrangement joins TRBV6-5 to TRBJ1-2; D gene ambiguous. The CDR3 covers 16 residues. CDR1 and CDR2 (germline): MNHEY, SVGAGI. V shed 0 bases and J shed 4 bases, with 15 bases lying between them. The CDR3 DNA reads TGTGCCAGCAGTTACTCACCCCGGCCGACGGCCTATGGCTACACCTTC. As protein: CASSYSPRPTAYGYTF.

This clonotype was picked up a small number of times. The rearrangement uses TRBV27 and TRBJ2-1; 10 bases fit TRBD2. Germline trimming cut 5 bases from V and 8 bases from J; bases unmatched to any gene: 12. This CDR3 region has 16 residues. The V gene's germline CDR1 is MNHEY and CDR2 SMNVEV (reference sequence). The chain's CDR3 is CASSPPSGSLYYEQFF. DNA for the CDR3: TGTGCCAGCAGTCCACCTAGCGGGAGTTTATACTATGAGCAGTTCTTC.

This clonotype has a count of ten or more. The chain carries TRBV29-1 and TRBJ2-2; the D gene is possibly TRBD1 (5 bases). CDR1 is SQVTM and CDR2 is ANQGSEA in the germline V gene. The CDR3 runs 13 residues. DNA for the CDR3: TGCAGACACCAGGGTGCAAACACCGGGGAGCTGTTTTTT. It specifies CRHQGANTGELFF.

This chain links TRBV4-1 with TRBJ2-1, with 12 bases that match TRBD2. Trimming cost V 1 base and J 8 bases; bases outside gene matches: 6. The CDR3 loop spans 16 amino acids. The germline CDR1 and CDR2 sequences are MGHRA and YSYEKL. The CDR3, as DNA: TGCGCCAGCAGCCAAGGGCCTAGCGGGAGGGTCGATGAGCAGTTCTTC. Amino acids: CASSQGPSGRVDEQFF.

At least ten counts were recorded for this clonotype. V is TRBV12-3 or TRBV12-4 and J is TRBJ2-1; D perhaps matches TRBD2 (6 bases). V was clipped by 8 bases and J by 0 bases, with 11 bases between them. The CDR3 runs to 14 residues. The CDR3 region has the DNA TGTGCCAGCCGGGGGACCGGCTCCTACAATGAGCAGTTCTTC. It codes for CASRGTGSYNEQFF.

This clonotype has a count of ten or more. V gene TRBV7-2 combines with J gene TRBJ2-7, with TRBD2 matching 12 bases. Germline lookup yields CDR1 SGHTA and CDR2 FQGNSA. Trimming at V came to 6 bases and at J to 2 bases, leaving 2 bases not matched to a gene. The CDR3 spans 14 residues. CDR3 nucleotide sequence: TGTGCCAGCAGGAGACTAGCGGGAGCCTACGAGCAGTACTTC. It encodes CASRRLAGAYEQYF.

This clonotype was found many times. The chain carries TRBV7-2 and TRBJ2-7; a weak D match, TRBD2 (6 bases). The V end lost 3 bases, the J end lost 3 bases, and 15 bases lay between the germline ends. The germline CDR1 and CDR2 sequences are SGHTA and FQGNSA. CDR3 size: 15 residues. CDR3 loop: CASSLAGGDYYEQYF. The CDR3 nucleotides are TGTGCCAGCAGCTTGGCAGGCGGGGATTACTACGAGCAGTACTTC.

In this sample, this clonotype turned up a few times. This rearrangement joins TRBV2 to TRBJ2-1, with 8 bases that match TRBD2. V lost 8 bases, J lost 4 bases, and 13 bases stayed unmatched. Germline-derived CDR1 and CDR2 are SNHLY and FYNNEI. CDR3 length equals 16 residues. DNA of the CDR3: TGTGCCAGCGGTAGCGGGAATCTCAACTGGTACAATGAGCAGTTCTTC. Protein: CASGSGNLNWYNEQFF.

A few counts support this clonotype. A much larger clone differs by one base, so this may be a read error. The CDR3 DNA is TGTGCCAGCAGCGTAGTTGGCGGGAGCTCCTACAATGAGCAGTTCTTC. Translating gives CASSVVGGSSYNEQFF. The rearrangement uses TRBV9 and TRBJ2-1; 7 bases are shared with TRBD2. Germline CDR1 and CDR2: SGDLS and YYNGEE. There are 16 residues in the CDR3. J lost 0 bases, V lost 0 bases, and 3 bases had no gene match.

CDR3 loop: CSVDRGYGYTF. DNA for the CDR3: TGCAGCGTAGACAGGGGTTATGGCTACACCTTC. The chain recombines TRBV29-1 with TRBJ1-2, with 8 bases aligning to TRBD1. V dropped 6 bases and J dropped 5; count of bases not matched to a gene: 2. The germline V gene has CDR1 SQVTM and CDR2 ANQGSEA. This CDR3 comprises 11 residues.

This clonotype has more than one count but fewer than ten. The chain has TRBV30 and TRBJ2-7, with 8 bases that match TRBD2. The trim removed 2 bases at V and 6 bases at J, leaving 9 bases unmatched. Germline V CDR1 and CDR2: GTSNPN, SVGIG (reference sequence). CDR3 length equals 14 residues. The CDR3 is CAWSTGLASSEQYF. Written as DNA, the CDR3 is TGTGCCTGGAGTACAGGACTAGCTTCTAGCGAGCAGTACTTC. The full variable domain, its missing parts supplied by reference TRBV30 and TRBJ2-7, is SQTIHQWPATLVQPVGSPLSLECTVEGTSNPNLYWYRQAAGRGLQLLFYSVGIGQISSEVPQNLSASRPQDRQFILSSKKLLLSDSGFYLCAWSTGLASSEQYFGPGTRLTVT.

This clonotype showed up many times. The chain joins TRBV4-3 to TRBJ2-1, with D maybe TRBD1 (5 bases). The V and J ends lost 1 base and 1 base respectively, with 8 bases between them. The CDR3 runs 15 residues. CDR1 LGHNA and CDR2 YSLEER come from the germline V gene. The CDR3 reads CASSQGQQSYNEQFF. DNA of the CDR3: TGCGCCAGCAGCCAAGGACAGCAATCCTACAATGAGCAGTTCTTC.

This clonotype showed up many times. This chain connects TRBV7-2 to TRBJ1-5; 7 nucleotides align to TRBD1. The CDR3 loop spans 12 amino acids. Trimming removed 5 bases from V and 9 bases from J; junction bases left unmatched: 4. CDR1 is SGHTA and CDR2 is FQGNSA in the germline V gene. The DNA for the CDR3 is TGTGCCAGCAGCACACGGACAGGGCCCCAGCATTTT. This sequence encodes CASSTRTGPQHF.

This clonotype was seen ten or more times. V is TRBV7-8 and J is TRBJ1-1; the match to TRBD1 covers 10 bases. Germline trimming cut 2 bases from V and 0 bases from J; bases unmatched to any gene: 15. Germline V gene sequence: CDR1 SGHVS, CDR2 FQNEAQ. The CDR3 covers 20 residues. The CDR3 spells CASSLPNNTGTGDMNTEAFF. The CDR3 bases are TGTGCCAGCAGCTTACCGAACAATACCGGGACAGGGGACATGAACACTGAAGCTTTCTTT.

The table lists this clonotype with a few counts. The gene calls are TRBV4-1 and TRBJ2-5, with a possible D match to TRBD1 (6 bases). This CDR3 comprises 16 residues. In germline, CDR1 is MGHRA, CDR2 YSYEKL. Trimming took 4 bases from V and 2 from J, leaving 17 bases between them. The CDR3 region is CASSPTGQPYQETQYF. DNA of the CDR3: TGCGCCAGCAGCCCAACGGGACAACCCTATCAAGAGACCCAGTACTTC.

This clonotype was counted ten times or more. The rearrangement joins TRBV7-8 to TRBJ2-5; no clear D. CDR1 is SGHVS, CDR2 FQNEAQ, per germline. Trimming took 0 bases from V and 2 from J, leaving 10 bases between them. The length of the CDR3 is 15 residues. This CDR3 reads CASSLAWPAQETQYF. CDR3 nucleotides: TGTGCCAGCAGCTTAGCGTGGCCAGCACAAGAGACCCAGTACTTC.

This clonotype was picked up a small number of times. The chain has TRBV4-1 and TRBJ1-1; 10 bases are shared with TRBD1. The CDR3 spans 16 residues. The V segment lost 5 bases and the J segment 4 bases; nucleotides outside the gene matches: 10. Germline assignment: CDR1 MGHRA and CDR2 YSYEKL. The CDR3 nucleotides are TGCGCCAGCAGCAGGACAGGGGGATCGAAAGGCACTGAAGCTTTCTTT. Its translation: CASSRTGGSKGTEAFF.

The V gene is TRBV6-2 or TRBV6-3, the J gene TRBJ2-1; 8 nucleotides align to TRBD2. This CDR3 region has 15 residues. V gave up 2 bases and J gave up 3 bases; unmatched junction bases: 3. Germline V gene data show CDR1 as MNHEY and CDR2 as SVGEGT. CDR3 sequence: CASSYRGGYYNEQFF. In DNA, the CDR3 is TGTGCCAGCAGTTACCGGGGGGGCTACTACAATGAGCAGTTCTTC.

This clonotype was counted once. This sequence may be a read error, since a much larger clone differs from it by one base. V and J are TRBV6-2 or TRBV6-3 and TRBJ2-7, with D tentatively TRBD1 (6 bases). V lost 6 bases, J lost 5 bases, and 8 bases lay in between. The CDR3 has 11 residues. The germline V gene has CDR1 MNHEY and CDR2 SVGEGT. The CDR3 DNA sequence: TGTGCCAGCAGACAGGGCCACGAGCAGTACTTC. It yields the protein CASRQGHEQYF.

Many counts were recorded for this clonotype. J is TRBJ1-1 and V is TRBV7-8; possible D gene TRBD1, 5 bases. Trimming cost V 4 bases and J 3 bases, with 18 bases left between them. This CDR3 is built from 16 residues. From germline, CDR1 is SGHVS and CDR2 FQNEAQ. The CDR3 spells CASSWSGGERDTEAFF. The CDR3 DNA reads TGTGCCAGCAGCTGGTCCGGGGGAGAAAGGGACACTGAAGCTTTCTTT.

This clonotype was detected ten times or more. V gene TRBV11-2 combines with J gene TRBJ1-2; 10 positions match TRBD1. Per germline, CDR1 SGHAT and CDR2 FQNNGV. The V gene end was trimmed by 5 bases and the J gene end by 4 bases; junction bases not matched to a gene: 16. The CDR3 sequence is 18 residues long. The CDR3 loop reads CASSRLRGGQGSSYGYTF. The CDR3 coding sequence is TGTGCCAGCAGCCGGCTGCGCGGGGGACAGGGGAGTAGCTATGGCTACACCTTC.

There are a few counts of this clonotype. The V and J genes are TRBV7-2 and TRBJ2-5, with 7 bases aligning to TRBD1. The V segment lost 0 bases and the J segment 4 bases; nucleotides outside the gene matches: 2. CDR1 is SGHTA, CDR2 FQGNSA, per germline. This CDR3 is 14 amino acids long. The CDR3 nucleotides read TGTGCCAGCAGCTTAGCCCCAGGGGGAGAGACCCAGTACTTC. Amino acid sequence: CASSLAPGGETQYF.